These T cell receptor beta chains were read from a single sample in a study of T cells in Graves' hyperthyroidism and ophthalmopathy. TCRdb redid the calling of the multiplex PCR reads with MiXCR, one entry per CDR3 protein. This table has over 700,000 distinct CDR3 sequences, 30% to 40% appearing once. Material for sequencing was blood. The receptors stem from a woman in her forties with Graves' hyperthyroidism. Each CDR3 is given with its conserved first and last residue. Fields, in order: J gene, V gene, clone size, D gene, CDR3 DNA, CDR3 protein. The D gene is left open where the match is weak. Clone size is shown for a subset of rows, as once, few, many or a class of expanded clone.

TRBJ1-4	TRBV19	.	TRBD1	TGTGCCACGGGACAGGCCGTAAATGAAAAACTGTTTTTT	CATGQAVNEKLFF
TRBJ2-2	TRBV29-1	many	TRBD1	TGCAGCGTAGGACGGGACAGGATCGACGGGGAGCTGTTTTTT	CSVGRDRIDGELFF
TRBJ2-7	TRBV29-1	once	TRBD1	TGCAGCGTTGACCGGGACAGGGGGCTCTACGAGCAGTACTTC	CSVDRDRGLYEQYF
TRBJ2-3	TRBV10-3	.	.	TGTGCCATCAGTGACGGGACCGGCACAGATACGCAGTATTTT	CAISDGTGTDTQYF
TRBJ2-7	TRBV7-9	few	.	TGTGCCAGCAGCTTAGTCAACAGGGAGGAGCAGTACTTC	CASSLVNREEQYF
TRBJ1-1	TRBV28	.	TRBD1	TGTGCCACCAACCGGGACAGGGGGCGACTGAACACTGAAGCTTTCTTT	CATNRDRGRLNTEAFF
TRBJ2-7	TRBV20-1	.	.	TGCAGTGCCTCCTTTGGAACAGGCGATCGCGAGCAGTACTTC	CSASFGTGDREQYF
TRBJ2-2	TRBV5-1	once	.	TGCGCCAGCAGCTTTATGGACACCGCGAACACCGGGGCGCTGTTTTTT	CASSFMDTANTGALFF
TRBJ1-4	TRBV6-1	.	.	TGTGCCAGCAAGGGAGGGCCCGTTAATGAAAAACTGTTTTTT	CASKGGPVNEKLFF
TRBJ1-6	TRBV10-1	many	TRBD1	TGCGCCAGCAGTGATCAGGGGGTGAATTCACCCCTCCACTTT	CASSDQGVNSPLHF
TRBJ2-5	TRBV7-3	once	.	TGTGCCAGCAGCCGTACGGGGGCTCGCCAAGGGACCCAGTACTTC	CASSRTGARQGTQYF
TRBJ1-2	TRBV7-2	many	.	TGTGCCAGCAGCTTTCCAGGGGTTTTCTATGGCTACACCTTC	CASSFPGVFYGYTF
TRBJ2-7	TRBV13	many	.	TGTGCCAGCAGCTTAAACGGCGTCTACGAGCAGTACTTC	CASSLNGVYEQYF
TRBJ2-7	TRBV25-1	many	TRBD1	TGTGCCAGCAGTGAATATGGGACAGAGTACGAGCAGTACTTC	CASSEYGTEYEQYF
TRBJ1-1	TRBV7-2	many	.	TGTGCCAGCAGCGCGGGGGGGCGGGAAACTGAAGCTTTCTTT	CASSAGGRETEAFF
TRBJ1-2	TRBV12-3/TRBV12-4	.	TRBD1	TGTGCCAGCAGTTTATGGACAGGGGGGCTTGGCTACACCTTC	CASSLWTGGLGYTF
TRBJ2-7	TRBV7-3	many	TRBD1	TGTGCCAGCAGCTCCGGGACAGGGGCTGGCGAGCAGTACTTC	CASSSGTGAGEQYF
TRBJ1-2	TRBV7-9	.	.	TGTGCCAGCAGCTCAACCAGGGAATACTATGGCTACACCTTC	CASSSTREYYGYTF
TRBJ2-7	TRBV2	.	.	TGTGCCAGCAGTGCGGGCGAGGGGGCCTACGAGCAGTACTTC	CASSAGEGAYEQYF
TRBJ1-2	TRBV29-1	many	TRBD1	TGCAGCGTCGGTAACTACAGGGGCTTGAATGGCTACACCTTC	CSVGNYRGLNGYTF
TRBJ1-1	TRBV7-9	.	.	TGTGCCAGCAGCACATGGGAGGCAGGTGGCACTGAAGCCTCCTTT	CASSTWEAGGTEASF
TRBJ2-7	TRBV14	once	.	TGTGCCAGCAGCCAGGGGGGTTACGGGCAGTACTTC	CASSQGGYGQYF
TRBJ2-5	TRBV7-2	many	TRBD1	TGTGCGTCGGGGAACAGGGGGCTCTCAGAGACCCAGTACTTC	CASGNRGLSETQYF
TRBJ1-2	TRBV7-2	many	TRBD1	TGTGCCAGCAGCCCCAGGGACAGGGCCTATGGCTACACCTTC	CASSPRDRAYGYTF
TRBJ1-1	TRBV12-3/TRBV12-4	many	.	TGTGCCAGCAGGCCAACGAGGGGCGCTGAAGCTTTCTTT	CASRPTRGAEAFF
TRBJ2-7	TRBV10-3	many	TRBD1	TGTGCCGTACACCGGACAGGGATAGGAGAGCAGTACTTC	CAVHRTGIGEQYF
TRBJ1-6	TRBV6-2/TRBV6-3	many	.	TGTGCCAGCAGTTACTCGAGCCCCACCAGGGATCGGAATTCACCCCTCCACTTT	CASSYSSPTRDRNSPLHF
TRBJ2-2	TRBV10-3	.	TRBD2	TGTGCCAGCAGTTTGGCCCTAGCGGTGTACACCGGGGAGCTGTTTTTT	CASSLALAVYTGELFF
TRBJ2-2	TRBV7-2	.	.	TGTGCCAGCAGCTTTGATGCGAACACCGGGGAGCTGTTTTTT	CASSFDANTGELFF
TRBJ2-7	TRBV20-1	many	TRBD2	TGCAGTGCTACGAGGACTAGCGGGAGAAGGACCTACGAGCAGTACTTC	CSATRTSGRRTYEQYF
TRBJ1-5	TRBV6-4	few	.	TGTGCCAGCAGTGACTCCCAGGGGCTAGGCCCCTATAGCAATCAGCCCCAGCATTTT	CASSDSQGLGPYSNQPQHF
TRBJ2-1	TRBV10-3	.	TRBD1	TGTGCCATCAGGCTCGGGACAGGGAATGGGGATGAGCAGTTCTTC	CAIRLGTGNGDEQFF
TRBJ2-5	TRBV9	many	TRBD2	TGTGCCAGCAGCGCAGGCCTTAGCGGGCCCAAAGAGACCCAGTACTTC	CASSAGLSGPKETQYF
TRBJ1-4	TRBV6-5	.	.	TGTGCCAGCAGTTACTCCCAACGCAGTGAAAAACTGTTTTTT	CASSYSQRSEKLFF
TRBJ1-2	TRBV19	once	.	TGTGCCAGTAGTATAGAAGACGGACAGGGCTACACCTTC	CASSIEDGQGYTF
TRBJ2-2	TRBV7-2	.	.	TGTGCCAGCAGCTTATTTGGTCAGAGGCCCGCCGGCGCCGGGGAGCTGTTTTTT	CASSLFGQRPAGAGELFF
TRBJ2-7	TRBV11-2	many	TRBD1	TGTGCCAGCAGCTTAGCTCAGGGGGAGTCCTACGAGCAGTACTTC	CASSLAQGESYEQYF
TRBJ1-1	TRBV10-3	many	.	TGTGCCATCAGTTCAGGCATCATGAACACTGAAGCTTTCTTT	CAISSGIMNTEAFF
TRBJ2-7	TRBV6-5	few	.	TGTGCCAGCAGAGTCGGACGTATGGACGAGCAGTACTTC	CASRVGRMDEQYF
TRBJ1-2	TRBV4-1	few	.	TGCGCCAGCAGCCAAGGATCCGGTACACAGGGTCGGGGCTACACCTTC	CASSQGSGTQGRGYTF
TRBJ1-2	TRBV7-8	.	.	TGTGCCAGCAGCTTATCAGGGAGACAGGCTAATGGCTACACCTTC	CASSLSGRQANGYTF
TRBJ2-7	TRBV10-3	many	TRBD1	TGTGCCACTAAACCGACAGGGGCCGACGAGCAGTACTTC	CATKPTGADEQYF
TRBJ1-1	TRBV7-9	few	.	TGTGCCAGCAGTTATACAGGGTTCCGGGAGAACACTGAAGCTTTCTTT	CASSYTGFRENTEAFF
TRBJ1-1	TRBV7-2	many	.	TGTGCCAGCAGCTTAGGGGGGGGGCTAGACACTGAAGCTTTCTTT	CASSLGGGLDTEAFF
TRBJ1-6	TRBV2	many	TRBD1	TGTGCCAGCAGTTACAGGGGTTCTTCACCCCTCCACTTT	CASSYRGSSPLHF
TRBJ2-5	TRBV11-2	few	TRBD2	TGTGCCAGCAGCTCCATGCACGGACTAGCGACACAAGAGACCCAGTACTTC	CASSSMHGLATQETQYF
TRBJ1-2	TRBV7-8	many	TRBD1	TGTGCCAGCAGCTCCAGGGACAGGGGAGAGGGCTACACCTTC	CASSSRDRGEGYTF
TRBJ1-1	TRBV6-6	few	.	TGTGCCAGCAGTTTTATCGGGAACACTGAAGCTTTCTTT	CASSFIGNTEAFF
TRBJ1-1	TRBV5-1	few	TRBD1	TGCGCCAGCAGCCCCGCGACAGGGGGCGGCACTGAAGCTTTCTTT	CASSPATGGGTEAFF
TRBJ2-2	TRBV6-6	.	TRBD2	TGTGCCAGCAGACCCGGACTAGCGGGGAACACCGGGGAGCTGTTTTTT	CASRPGLAGNTGELFF
TRBJ1-2	TRBV4-2	few	TRBD1	TGTGCCAGCAGCCAAGGGGGGACAGGGATTTTGGACTATGGCTACACCTTC	CASSQGGTGILDYGYTF
TRBJ2-7	TRBV28	.	TRBD1	TGTGCCAGCGGAACGACCGGGACAGGGATCAACGAGCAGTACTTC	CASGTTGTGINEQYF